These 20 T cell receptor beta chains were sequenced from one sample in a study of CD8 T cells in Susac syndrome. An amount of RNA that ranged from 0.5 to 1 ug was reverse transcribed with random hexamers. TCRdb processed the immunoSEQ multiplex PCR reads anew with MiXCR; each CDR3 protein has one entry. The sample holds some 120,000 distinct CDR3 sequences, 91% seen once. The sample was CD8+ T cells from PBMCs. All receptors derive from a human donor with multiple sclerosis.

The chain recombines TRBV5-1 with TRBJ2-3, with unresolved D. This CDR3 comprises 14 residues. The germline CDR1 and CDR2 sequences are SGHRS and YFSETQ. Trimming removed 2 bases at V and 2 bases at J, with 9 bases between. Here the CDR3 DNA reads TGCGCCAGCAGCTTAGAACAGAACACAGATACGCAGTATTTT. It yields the protein CASSLEQNTDTQYF.

The chain links TRBV20-1 to TRBJ2-7; 11 nucleotides match TRBD2. This CDR3 region has 14 residues. CDR1 is DFQATT and CDR2 is SNEGSKA in the germline V gene (reference sequence). Trimming removed 6 bases from V and 2 bases from J; junction bases left unmatched: 6. The CDR3 sequence: CSAPLAGGPYEQYF. In nucleotides, the CDR3 is TGCAGTGCCCCTCTAGCGGGAGGCCCCTACGAGCAGTACTTC.

The chain is built from TRBV9 and TRBJ1-1; D uncertain. V lost 0 bases and J 6 bases, leaving 6 bases between the germline ends. CDR1 SGDLS and CDR2 YYNGEE come from the germline V gene. The CDR3 contains 12 residues. The CDR3, as DNA: TGTGCCAGCAGCGTAGACGGTTCTGAAGCTTTCTTT. Translated, it gives CASSVDGSEAFF.

The rearrangement uses TRBV30 and TRBJ1-5; D is possibly TRBD1 (6 bases). V dropped 0 bases and J dropped 3 bases, with 9 bases sitting between them. Germline values: CDR1 GTSNPN, CDR2 SVGIG (reference sequence). The CDR3 sequence is 14 residues long. CDR3 nucleotides: TGTGCCTGGAGTGTAGGGGGGACCAATCAGCCCCAGCATTTT. This codes for CAWSVGGTNQPQHF.

This clonotype came up once. The V call is TRBV7-6, the J call TRBJ1-4; perhaps TRBD1 as D (5 bases). Germline loops: CDR1 SGHVS, CDR2 FNYEAQ. The V end lost 4 bases, the J end lost 6 bases, and 21 bases lay between the germline ends. The CDR3 has 17 residues. CDR3 DNA sequence: TGTGCCAGCAGCTCAAACGAGAGGGGCCCACGGCATGAAAAACTGTTTTTT. Its translation: CASSSNERGPRHEKLFF.

The chain has TRBV7-9 and TRBJ2-5; 7 positions match TRBD1. Germline V gene lookup returns CDR1 SEHNR and CDR2 FQNEAQ (reference sequence). The CDR3 sequence is 15 residues long. Trimming at V came to 2 bases and at J to 4 bases, leaving 7 bases not matched to a gene. The CDR3 coding sequence is TGTGCCAGCAGCTTATTTGGACAGGCCCTAGAGACCCAGTACTTC. Its protein product is CASSLFGQALETQYF.

The V gene is TRBV6-5, the J gene TRBJ2-5; TRBD2 matches at 7 bases. V trimming: 5 bases; J trimming: 5 bases; junction bases outside the gene matches: 5. The CDR3 consists of 13 residues. Germline CDR1 reads MNHEY; CDR2 reads SVGAGI. The CDR3 coding sequence is TGTGCCAGCAGTACAGGCGGGAGTGAGACCCAGTACTTC. Protein product: CASSTGGSETQYF.

The chain links TRBV29-1 to TRBJ1-2, with unresolved D. This CDR3 has 12 amino acids. V was cut by 1 base and J by 4 bases, with 7 bases left in between. From germline, CDR1 is SQVTM and CDR2 ANQGSEA. CDR3 bases: TGCAGCGTTGAAGGGGGAGGCTATGGCTACACCTTC. It codes for CSVEGGGYGYTF.

CDR3 nucleotides: TGTGCCAGCAGCCTCTCCGGGACAGGGGGCACTGAAGCTTTCTTT. Its translation: CASSLSGTGGTEAFF. V gene TRBV27 combines with J gene TRBJ1-1; 11 bases agree with TRBD1. Germline CDR1 reads MNHEY; CDR2 reads SMNVEV (reference sequence). This CDR3 spans 15 amino acids. V shed 6 bases and J 4 bases; nucleotides not matched to a gene: 7.

The chain couples TRBV9 to TRBJ2-2, with D possibly being TRBD2 (6 bases). CDR1 is SGDLS and CDR2 is YYNGEE in the germline V gene. The CDR3 is made up of 14 amino acids. V was cut by 0 bases and J by 4 bases, with 7 bases left in between. CDR3 residues: CASSVEGLTGELFF. The DNA for the CDR3 is TGTGCCAGCAGCGTAGAGGGACTCACCGGGGAGCTGTTTTTT. The whole variable domain, remainder taken from reference TRBV9 and TRBJ2-2, is DSGVTQTPKHLITATGQRVTLRCSPRSGDLSVYWYQQSLDQGLQFLIQYYNGEERAKGNILERFSAQQFPDLHSELNLSSLELGDSALYFCASSVEGLTGELFFGEGSRLTVL.

V and J are TRBV10-1 and TRBJ2-1; the match to TRBD1 covers 9 bases. After removal of 6 bases from V and 4 bases from J, the junction contained 4 bases not matched to a gene. The CDR3 is 14 residues long. Looked up from germline, CDR1 is WNHNN and CDR2 is SYGVQD (reference sequence). The CDR3 DNA is TGCGCCAGCAGCACAGGGGGCGAGTACAATGAGCAGTTCTTC. It encodes CASSTGGEYNEQFF.

The chain combines TRBV4-3 with TRBJ1-6; D may be TRBD1 (5 bases). CDR1 LGHNA and CDR2 YSLEER come from the germline V gene. The CDR3 totals 16 residues. Trimming removed 3 bases from V and 9 bases from J, with 18 bases in between. The CDR3 protein is CASSQSRIRGGSPLHF. The DNA of the CDR3 is TGCGCCAGCAGCCAGTCAAGGATAAGGGGTGGTTCACCCCTCCACTTT.

This clonotype was recorded once. The CDR3 region has the DNA TGTGCCAGCAGCTGGCTTATAGGGGGCTACAATGAGCAGTTCTTC. It is translated as CASSWLIGGYNEQFF. The V and J genes are TRBV7-9 and TRBJ2-1, with D maybe TRBD1 (6 bases). The CDR3 sequence is 15 residues long. The V end was cut by 4 bases, the J end by 3 bases, with 13 bases between. The germline CDR1 and CDR2 sequences are SEHNR and FQNEAQ (reference sequence).

The rearrangement joins TRBV10-2 to TRBJ2-1; no reliable D call. V was cut by 5 bases and J by 8 bases, with 10 bases left in between. This CDR3 comprises 12 residues. The germline V gene has CDR1 WSHSY and CDR2 SAAADI. The CDR3 DNA is TGCGCCAGCAGTAAGCTAGAGGATGAGCAGTTCTTC. Protein sequence: CASSKLEDEQFF.

This clonotype was counted a few times. For the CDR3, the DNA is TGCGCCAGCAGCTTGAGTCAGGGACCCTACGAGCAGTACTTC. It translates to CASSLSQGPYEQYF. The chain has TRBV5-1 and TRBJ2-7; possibly TRBD1 or TRBD2 for D (5 bases each). V was clipped by 1 base and J by 2 bases, with 10 bases between them. Germline assignment: CDR1 SGHRS and CDR2 YFSETQ. The CDR3 covers 14 residues. Full variable domain (outside the CDR3, taken from reference TRBV5-1 and TRBJ2-7): KAGVTQTPRYLIKTRGQQVTLSCSPISGHRSVSWYQQTPGQGLQFLFEYFSETQRNKGNFPGRFSGRQFSNSRSEMNVSTLELGDSALYLCASSLSQGPYEQYFGPGTRLTVT.

Here the CDR3 DNA reads TGTGCCAGCAGCCAAGTCCGGGGCCTGAGCACTGAAGCTTTCTTT. This translates into CASSQVRGLSTEAFF. The rearrangement uses TRBV3-1 and TRBJ1-1; D is perhaps TRBD1 (5 bases). CDR1 is LGHDT, CDR2 YNNKEL, per germline (reference sequence). The CDR3 extends over 15 amino acids. The ends were cut back, 1 base at V and 4 bases at J, with 13 bases in the middle.

The J gene is TRBJ1-1, the V gene TRBV9, with TRBD1 as a possible D gene (6 bases). V lost 3 bases to trimming and J lost 4 bases, with 10 bases between them. The germline V gene encodes CDR1 SGDLS and CDR2 YYNGEE. The CDR3 is made up of 13 amino acids. CDR3 nucleotide sequence: TGTGCCAGCAGCGGAGTACAGGGCACTGAAGCTTTCTTT. Protein: CASSGVQGTEAFF. The full variable domain, completed using reference TRBV9 and TRBJ1-1, is DSGVTQTPKHLITATGQRVTLRCSPRSGDLSVYWYQQSLDQGLQFLIQYYNGEERAKGNILERFSAQQFPDLHSELNLSSLELGDSALYFCASSGVQGTEAFFGQGTRLTVV.

The chain combines TRBV7-9 with TRBJ1-1; no firm D call. V gave up 0 bases and J gave up 8 bases, with 10 bases separating them. Germline CDR1 reads SEHNR; CDR2 reads FQNEAQ (reference sequence). The CDR3 has 13 residues. CDR3: CASSLATGAEAFF. CDR3 nucleotides: TGTGCCAGCAGCTTAGCCACCGGAGCAGAAGCTTTCTTT. Complete variable domain (other parts from reference TRBV7-9 and TRBJ1-1): DTGVSQNPRHKITKRGQNVTFRCDPISEHNRLYWYRQTLGQGPEFLTYFQNEAQLEKSRLLSDRFSAERPKGSFSTLEIQRTEQGDSAMYLCASSLATGAEAFFGQGTRLTVV.

The V call is TRBV11-2, the J call TRBJ1-1; 8 nucleotides align to TRBD1. The CDR3 is 14 amino acids. Germline V gives CDR1 SGHAT, CDR2 FQNNGV. Trimming at V came to 5 bases and at J to 5 bases, leaving 7 bases not matched to a gene. CDR3 in DNA: TGTGCCAGCAGCCCGGACAGGGTTGGTACTGAAGCTTTCTTT. Amino acid sequence: CASSPDRVGTEAFF.

V is TRBV7-6 and J is TRBJ2-7; D possibly uses TRBD1 or TRBD2 (5 bases each). CDR3 size: 14 residues. V lost 3 bases and J 5 bases, leaving 14 bases between the germline ends. The V gene's germline CDR1 is SGHVS and CDR2 FNYEAQ. CDR3 amino acids: CASSFTGTRDEQYF. CDR3 sequence (DNA): TGTGCCAGCAGCTTTACCGGGACCCGAGACGAGCAGTACTTC.